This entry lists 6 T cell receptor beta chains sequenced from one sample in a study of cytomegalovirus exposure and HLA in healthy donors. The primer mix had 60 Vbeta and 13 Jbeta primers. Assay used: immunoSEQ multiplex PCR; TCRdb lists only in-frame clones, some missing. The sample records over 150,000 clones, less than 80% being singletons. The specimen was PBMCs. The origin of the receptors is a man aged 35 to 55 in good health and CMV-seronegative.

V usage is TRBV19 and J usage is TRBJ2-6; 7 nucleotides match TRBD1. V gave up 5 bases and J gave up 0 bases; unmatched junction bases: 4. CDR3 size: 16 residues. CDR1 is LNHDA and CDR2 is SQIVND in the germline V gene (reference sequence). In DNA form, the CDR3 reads TGTGCCAGTAGTCGGGACAGCAGCTCTGGGGCCAACGTCCTGACTTTC. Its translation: CASSRDSSSGANVLTF.

CDR3 sequence reads: CASRPAGTGLLTEAFF. CDR3 bases: TGTGCCAGCAGGCCGGCCGGGACAGGTTTACTCACTGAAGCTTTCTTT. This chain joins TRBV7-2 and TRBJ1-1; 8 bases align to TRBD1. The CDR3 is 16 amino acids. The germline gives CDR1 SGHTA, CDR2 FQGNSA. The V segment lost 6 bases and the J segment 4 bases; nucleotides outside the gene matches: 13.

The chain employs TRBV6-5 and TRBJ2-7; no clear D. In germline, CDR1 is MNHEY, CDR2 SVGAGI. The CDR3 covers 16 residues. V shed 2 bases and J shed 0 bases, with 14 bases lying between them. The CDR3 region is CASSYLPSGFSYEQYF. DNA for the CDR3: TGTGCCAGCAGTTACCTCCCTTCAGGATTCTCCTACGAGCAGTACTTC.

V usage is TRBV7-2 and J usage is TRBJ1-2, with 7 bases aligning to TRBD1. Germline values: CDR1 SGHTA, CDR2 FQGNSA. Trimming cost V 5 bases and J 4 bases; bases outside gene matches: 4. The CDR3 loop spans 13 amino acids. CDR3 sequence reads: CASSQGQSYGYTF. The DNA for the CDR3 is TGTGCCAGCAGCCAGGGACAGAGCTATGGCTACACCTTC.

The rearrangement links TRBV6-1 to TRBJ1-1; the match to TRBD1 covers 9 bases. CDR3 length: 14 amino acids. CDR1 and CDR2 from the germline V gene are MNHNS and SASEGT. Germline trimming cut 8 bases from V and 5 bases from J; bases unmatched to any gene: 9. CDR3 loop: CASGPTGGNTEAFF. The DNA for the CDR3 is TGTGCCAGCGGCCCCACAGGGGGCAATACTGAAGCTTTCTTT.

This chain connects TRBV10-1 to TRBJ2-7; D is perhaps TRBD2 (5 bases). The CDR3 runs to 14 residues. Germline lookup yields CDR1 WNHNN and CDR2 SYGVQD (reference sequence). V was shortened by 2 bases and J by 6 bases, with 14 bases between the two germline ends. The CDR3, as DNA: TGCGCCAGCAGTGAGGAGGGTCGGGATGGCGAGCAGTACTTC. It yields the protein CASSEEGRDGEQYF.